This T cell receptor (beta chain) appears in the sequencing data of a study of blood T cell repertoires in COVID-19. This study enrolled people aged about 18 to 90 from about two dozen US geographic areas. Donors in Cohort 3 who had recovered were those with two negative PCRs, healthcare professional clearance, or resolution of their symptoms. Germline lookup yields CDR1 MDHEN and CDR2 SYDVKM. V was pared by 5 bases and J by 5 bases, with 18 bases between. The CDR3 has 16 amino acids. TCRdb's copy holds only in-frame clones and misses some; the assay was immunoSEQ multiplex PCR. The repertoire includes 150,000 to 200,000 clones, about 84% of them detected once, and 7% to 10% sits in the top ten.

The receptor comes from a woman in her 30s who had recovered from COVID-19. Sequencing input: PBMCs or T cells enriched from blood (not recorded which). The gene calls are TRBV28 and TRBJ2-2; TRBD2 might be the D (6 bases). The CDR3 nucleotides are TGTGCCAGCAGTCCCCAATTACCGGGGGAAACCGGGGAGCTGTTTTTT. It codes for CASSPQLPGETGELFF.